These 18 T cell receptor beta chains share one sample of origin, sequenced in a study of CD8+ T cells in alopecia areata. cDNA reverse transcribed from extracted RNA served as the sequencing template. Generated by immunoSEQ multiplex PCR, the TCRdb table keeps only in-frame clones and is missing some. Of about 120,000 clones detected, 56% appear once; the ten largest clones hold 3% to 4%. Treatment described: oral pan-JAK inhibitor, 5-10 mg twice daily. The sample in question was CD4+ T cells sorted from blood, obtained at week 24, from a patient treated with tofacitinib. These TCRs come from a human donor with alopecia areata.

The V gene is TRBV7-9, the J gene TRBJ2-2; no firm D call. Germline V gene lookup returns CDR1 SEHNR and CDR2 FQNEAQ (reference sequence). V gave up 4 bases and J gave up 0 bases, with 9 bases separating them. The CDR3 runs to 15 residues. The CDR3 spells CASSSGQANTGELFF. The DNA of the CDR3 is TGTGCCAGCAGCTCAGGCCAGGCGAACACCGGGGAGCTGTTTTTT.

The V and J genes are TRBV2 and TRBJ1-2; D possibly corresponds to TRBD1 (6 bases). Germline V gene lookup returns CDR1 SNHLY and CDR2 FYNNEI. V was cut by 7 bases and J by 4 bases, with 13 bases left in between. The CDR3 has 13 residues. CDR3 nucleotide sequence: TGTGCCAGCACCCAGGGGCAGAGCTATGGCTACACCTTC. It translates to CASTQGQSYGYTF. Full variable domain (missing parts from reference TRBV2 and TRBJ1-2): EPEVTQTPSHQVTQMGQEVILRCVPISNHLYFYWYRQILGQKVEFLVSFYNNEISEKSEIFDDQFSVERPDGSNFTLKIRSTKLEDSAMYFCASTQGQSYGYTFGSGTRLTVV.

In its sample, this clone was seen once. A junction boundary mismatches the germline segment, possibly from a read error. The chain links TRBV30 to TRBJ1-2; D is perhaps TRBD1 (5 bases). The germline CDR1 and CDR2 sequences are GTSNPN and SVGIG (reference sequence). The CDR3 is made up of 13 amino acids. The CDR3 is CAWSPGTHIGCTF. As DNA, the CDR3 is TGTGCCTGGAGTCCCGGGACCCATATTGGCTGCACCTTC.

This chain connects TRBV9 to TRBJ1-2; TRBD1 aligns across 7 bases. The ends lost 4 bases at V and 4 bases at J; junction bases unmatched: 7. CDR3 size: 14 residues. The germline CDR1 and CDR2 sequences are SGDLS and YYNGEE. CDR3 in DNA: TGTGCCAGCAGCACAGGGGACGTCGCCTATGGCTACACCTTC. Its protein product is CASSTGDVAYGYTF.

The V call is TRBV11-2, the J call TRBJ2-3; no reliable D call. This CDR3 is built from 12 residues. CDR1 is SGHAT and CDR2 is FQNNGV in the germline V gene. Trimming pared 4 bases from V and 2 bases from J, leaving 4 bases between. CDR3: CASSSNTDTQYF. The CDR3 bases are TGTGCCAGCAGCTCAAACACAGATACGCAGTATTTT.

The chain combines TRBV4-1 with TRBJ2-3; D tentatively reads TRBD1 or TRBD2 (5 bases each). Trimming took off 0 bases at V and 4 bases at J, with 11 bases between the two ends. CDR1 MGHRA and CDR2 YSYEKL come from the germline V gene. This CDR3 has 15 amino acids. The CDR3 region has the DNA TGCGCCAGCAGCCAAGACGGGGCGCGGGCAGATACGCAGTATTTT. Protein sequence: CASSQDGARADTQYF.

The chain carries TRBV18 and TRBJ1-1; D uncertain. CDR3 length: 15 amino acids. V dropped 1 base and J dropped 3 bases, with 12 bases sitting between them. Germline assignment: CDR1 KGHSH and CDR2 LQKENI. The CDR3 nucleotides are TGTGCCAGCTCACCACAGCAAGACCTCGACACTGAAGCTTTCTTT. This translates into CASSPQQDLDTEAFF.

This clone was counted many times. The rearrangement links TRBV11-2 to TRBJ2-3; D call uncertain. The germline gives CDR1 SGHAT, CDR2 FQNNGV. Trimming cost V 1 base and J 5 bases, with 10 bases left between them. The CDR3 is 14 residues long. The DNA for the CDR3 is TGTGCCAGCAGCTTAGTAGGGTCCAGAGATACGCAGTATTTT. It encodes CASSLVGSRDTQYF.

The chain couples TRBV29-1 to TRBJ1-1, with TRBD1 identical over 7 bases. J gave up 7 bases and V 6 bases, and 8 bases lay outside the gene matches. Germline V CDR1 and CDR2: SQVTM, ANQGSEA. This CDR3 is built from 12 residues. Here the CDR3 reads CSVSDRVGEAFF. Here the CDR3 DNA reads TGCAGCGTAAGCGACAGGGTGGGTGAAGCTTTCTTT.

As DNA, the CDR3 is TGCAGCACACATACAGTCAGGGGAGCGGATACGCAGTATTTT. Translated: CSTHTVRGADTQYF. The V and J genes are TRBV29-1 and TRBJ2-3; TRBD1 is a possible D gene (6 bases). The CDR3 length is 14 residues. Germline V lookup: CDR1 SQVTM, CDR2 ANQGSEA. V lost 8 bases and J 6 bases, leaving 21 bases between the germline ends.

The chain employs TRBV25-1 and TRBJ2-2; 10 nucleotides align to TRBD1. There are 15 residues in the CDR3. In germline, CDR1 is MGHDK, CDR2 SYGVNS. J gave up 6 bases and V 3 bases, and 4 bases lay outside the gene matches. CDR3 region: CASSDGTGVAGELFF. CDR3 DNA: TGTGCCAGCAGTGATGGGACAGGGGTCGCCGGGGAGCTGTTTTTT.

This clone was recorded a few times. V gene TRBV7-6 combines with J gene TRBJ1-6; D is perhaps TRBD1 (5 bases). Deletions cut 0 bases from V and 8 bases from J, with 17 bases between. From germline, CDR1 is SGHVS and CDR2 FNYEAQ. This CDR3 has 17 amino acids. This chain's CDR3 is CASSLAIRDRKDSPLHF. The CDR3 DNA reads as TGTGCCAGCAGCTTAGCGATTCGGGACCGAAAAGATTCACCCCTCCACTTT.

The rearrangement uses TRBV2 and TRBJ1-2; D unclear. Trimming removed 2 bases at V and 5 bases at J, with 6 bases between. The CDR3 length is 12 residues. Germline CDR1 SNHLY, CDR2 FYNNEI. The CDR3 here is CASSERGYGYTF. The CDR3, as DNA: TGTGCCAGCAGTGAACGGGGTTATGGCTACACCTTC.

The CDR3 nucleotides are TGTGCCAGTAGTAGCCGGACAGTGGACGAGCAGTACTTC. Translating it yields CASSSRTVDEQYF. The V and J genes are TRBV19 and TRBJ2-7; the D gene is possibly TRBD1 (6 bases). With 4 bases removed from V and 5 bases from J, the gap between germline ends came to 12 bases. CDR1 is LNHDA, CDR2 SQIVND, per germline (reference sequence). The CDR3 sequence is 13 residues long.

This clone showed up just once. V usage is TRBV4-3 and J usage is TRBJ2-2, with 13 positions matching TRBD2. The germline CDR1 and CDR2 sequences are LGHNA and YSLEER. This CDR3 has 20 amino acids. Trimming at V came to 4 bases and at J to 2 bases, leaving 13 bases not matched to a gene. CDR3 bases: TGCGCCAGCAGCCGATCCCGGGGGACTAGCGGGGCCATTAACACCGGGGAGCTGTTTTTT. It codes for CASSRSRGTSGAINTGELFF.

The chain combines TRBV7-2 with TRBJ2-3; maybe TRBD2 (7 bases). The CDR3 contains 18 residues. With 5 bases removed from V and 6 bases from J, the gap between germline ends came to 27 bases. The V gene's germline CDR1 is SGHTA and CDR2 FQGNSA. This chain's CDR3 is CASSRGTGGAPGLDTQYF. For the CDR3, the DNA is TGTGCCAGCAGCCGAGGGACTGGGGGGGCCCCTGGATTGGATACGCAGTATTTT.

This clone was observed a few times. The CDR3 here is CSVGGLAETQYF. CDR3 nucleotide sequence: TGCAGCGTCGGAGGACTAGCGGAGACCCAGTACTTC. This chain uses TRBV29-1 with TRBJ2-5, with 9 bases identical to TRBD2. The CDR3 runs to 12 residues. Germline V lookup: CDR1 SQVTM, CDR2 ANQGSEA. V shed 6 bases and J 5 bases; nucleotides not matched to a gene: 4.

This rearrangement joins TRBV9 to TRBJ2-2; perhaps TRBD1 as D (5 bases). This CDR3 spans 12 amino acids. Per the germline V gene, CDR1 is SGDLS and CDR2 is YYNGEE. The germline V and J ends were trimmed by 3 bases and 8 bases, with 8 bases remaining between them. CDR3 in amino acids: CASSGQLGELFF. The CDR3 DNA reads TGTGCCAGCAGCGGACAGCTGGGGGAGCTGTTTTTT.